These T cell receptor beta chains were read from a single sample in a study of T cells in Graves' hyperthyroidism and ophthalmopathy. TCRdb processed the multiplex PCR reads anew with MiXCR; each CDR3 protein has one entry. The repertoire includes 500,000 to 800,000 distinct CDR3 sequences, more than 14% of them detected once, and about an eighth sits in the top ten. Source material: blood. The receptors were gathered from a woman between 50 and 59 years old with Graves' ophthalmopathy. Both conserved end residues are part of each CDR3.

j_gene | v_gene | CDR3aa
TRBJ2-2 | TRBV9 | CASNPGADTGELFF
TRBJ2-7 | TRBV28 | CASSETGFNEQYF
TRBJ2-7 | TRBV6-2/TRBV6-3 | CASRFAGSTYEQYF
TRBJ1-4 | TRBV28 | CASRFGRLEKLFF
TRBJ2-6 | TRBV6-5 | CASSYTQGRAGANVLTF
TRBJ1-2 | TRBV7-2 | CASNQGSRGRVGYTF
TRBJ2-1 | TRBV11-3 | CASSYTSMGNEQFF
TRBJ2-3 | TRBV6-4 | CASSDSWADTQYF
TRBJ2-3 | TRBV6-1 | CASSQLAENTDTQYF
TRBJ1-1 | TRBV5-1 | CASSPTTVPGTEAFF
TRBJ2-1 | TRBV19 | CASRLLGLAGEQFF
TRBJ2-3 | TRBV7-9 | CASSLVSITDTQYF
TRBJ2-5 | TRBV27 | CASSLTPGYF
TRBJ2-6 | TRBV19 | CASEYYRSGANVLTF
TRBJ2-2 | TRBV28 | CASQGLWNTGELFF
TRBJ1-3 | TRBV6-1 | CASSAAGQGISGNTIYF
TRBJ2-2 | TRBV15 | CATSSLPVSGRLTGELFF
TRBJ1-5 | TRBV12-3/TRBV12-4 | CASRRKGGPGNQPQHF
TRBJ2-3 | TRBV15 | CATSPIWDTQYF
TRBJ2-1 | TRBV20-1 | CSATGTGVNEQFF
TRBJ1-1 | TRBV29-1 | CSVEFTGVNTEAFF
TRBJ1-5 | TRBV12-3/TRBV12-4 | CASTQGWVGNQPQHF
TRBJ1-1 | TRBV27 | CASPARDRVPNTEAFF
TRBJ2-7 | TRBV20-1 | CSARAAARTPYEQYF
TRBJ1-5 | TRBV10-3 | CAITMGPDQPQHF
TRBJ1-2 | TRBV12-3/TRBV12-4 | CATSDRAEKSIYGYTF
TRBJ2-1 | TRBV12-5 | CASGWASGRTPYNEQFF